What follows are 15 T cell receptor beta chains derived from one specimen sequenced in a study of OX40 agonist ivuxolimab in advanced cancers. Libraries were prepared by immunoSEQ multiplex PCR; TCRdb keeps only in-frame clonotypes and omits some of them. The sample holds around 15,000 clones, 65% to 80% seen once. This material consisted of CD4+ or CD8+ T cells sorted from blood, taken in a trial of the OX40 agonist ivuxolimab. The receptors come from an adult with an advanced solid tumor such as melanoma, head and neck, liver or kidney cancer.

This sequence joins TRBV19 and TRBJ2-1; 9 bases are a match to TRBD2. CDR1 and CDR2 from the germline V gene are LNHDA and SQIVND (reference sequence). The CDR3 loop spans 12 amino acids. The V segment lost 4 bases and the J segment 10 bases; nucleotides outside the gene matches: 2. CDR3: CASSSGRAEQFF. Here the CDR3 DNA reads TGTGCCAGTAGTAGCGGGAGGGCCGAGCAGTTCTTC.

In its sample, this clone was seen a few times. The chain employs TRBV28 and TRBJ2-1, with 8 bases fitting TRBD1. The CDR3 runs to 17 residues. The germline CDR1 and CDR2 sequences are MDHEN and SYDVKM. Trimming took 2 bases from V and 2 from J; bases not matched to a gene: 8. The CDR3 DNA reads TGTGCCAGCAGTTTAGGCGTTGACAGGGGACCCTACAATGAGCAGTTCTTC. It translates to CASSLGVDRGPYNEQFF. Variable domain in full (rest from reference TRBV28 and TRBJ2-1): DVKVTQSSRYLVKRTGEKVFLECVQDMDHENMFWYRQDPGLGLRLIYFSYDVKMKEKGDIPEGYSVSREKKERFSLILESASTNQTSMYLCASSLGVDRGPYNEQFFGPGTRLTVL.

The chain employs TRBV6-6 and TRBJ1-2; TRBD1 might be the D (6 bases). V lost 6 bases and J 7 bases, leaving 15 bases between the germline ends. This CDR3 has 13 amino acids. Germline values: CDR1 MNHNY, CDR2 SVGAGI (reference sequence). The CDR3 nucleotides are TGTGCCAGCAGCTCGGGGGCGCGTGGTGGCTACACCTTC. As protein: CASSSGARGGYTF.

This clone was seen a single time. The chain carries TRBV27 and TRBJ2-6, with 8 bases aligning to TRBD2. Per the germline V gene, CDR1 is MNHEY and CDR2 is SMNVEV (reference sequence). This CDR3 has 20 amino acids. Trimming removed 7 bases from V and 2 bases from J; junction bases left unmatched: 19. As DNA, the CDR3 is TGTGCCAGCACCCCCCTCCCGTCGTTTCGGGAGGGAACTGGGGCCAACGTCCTGACTTTC. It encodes CASTPLPSFREGTGANVLTF.

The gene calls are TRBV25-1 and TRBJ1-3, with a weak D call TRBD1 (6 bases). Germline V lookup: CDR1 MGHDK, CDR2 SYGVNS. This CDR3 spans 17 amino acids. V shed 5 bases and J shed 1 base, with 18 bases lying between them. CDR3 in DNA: TGTGCCAGCAGTAACAGTGCACAGGGAGGTTCTGGAAACACCATATATTTT. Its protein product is CASSNSAQGGSGNTIYF.

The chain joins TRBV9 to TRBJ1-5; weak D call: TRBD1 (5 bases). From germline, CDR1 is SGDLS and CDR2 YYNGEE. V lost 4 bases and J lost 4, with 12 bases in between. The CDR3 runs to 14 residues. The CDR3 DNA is TGTGCCAGCAGCCCACATCCAGGGAATCAGCCCCAGCATTTT. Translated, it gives CASSPHPGNQPQHF.

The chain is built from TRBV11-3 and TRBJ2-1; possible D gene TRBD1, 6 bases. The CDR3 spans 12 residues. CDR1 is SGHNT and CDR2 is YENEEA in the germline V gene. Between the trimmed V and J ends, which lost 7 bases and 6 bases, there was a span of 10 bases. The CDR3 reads CASNIRGNEQFF. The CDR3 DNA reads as TGTGCCAGCAACATCAGGGGCAATGAGCAGTTCTTC.

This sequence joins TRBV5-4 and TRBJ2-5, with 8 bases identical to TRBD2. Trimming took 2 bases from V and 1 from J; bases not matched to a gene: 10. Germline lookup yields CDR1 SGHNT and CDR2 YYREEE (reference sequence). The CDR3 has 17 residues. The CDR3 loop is CASSFLSGGAGQETQYF. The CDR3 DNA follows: TGTGCCAGCAGCTTTCTGTCGGGAGGGGCTGGCCAAGAGACCCAGTACTTC.

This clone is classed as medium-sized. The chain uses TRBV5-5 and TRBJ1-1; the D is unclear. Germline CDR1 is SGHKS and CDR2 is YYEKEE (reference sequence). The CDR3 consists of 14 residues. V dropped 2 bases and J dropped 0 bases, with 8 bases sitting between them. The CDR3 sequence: CASSFLRMNTEAFF. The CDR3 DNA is TGTGCCAGCAGCTTCCTACGGATGAACACTGAAGCTTTCTTT.

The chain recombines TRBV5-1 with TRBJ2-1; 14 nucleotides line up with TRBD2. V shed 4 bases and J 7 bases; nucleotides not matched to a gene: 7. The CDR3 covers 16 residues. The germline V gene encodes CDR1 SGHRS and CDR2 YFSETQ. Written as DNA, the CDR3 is TGCGCCAGCAGCGGGGGACTAGCGGGAGAGTCGAATGAGCAGTTCTTC. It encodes CASSGGLAGESNEQFF. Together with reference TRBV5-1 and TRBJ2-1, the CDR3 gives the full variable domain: KAGVTQTPRYLIKTRGQQVTLSCSPISGHRSVSWYQQTPGQGLQFLFEYFSETQRNKGNFPGRFSGRQFSNSRSEMNVSTLELGDSALYLCASSGGLAGESNEQFFGPGTRLTVL.

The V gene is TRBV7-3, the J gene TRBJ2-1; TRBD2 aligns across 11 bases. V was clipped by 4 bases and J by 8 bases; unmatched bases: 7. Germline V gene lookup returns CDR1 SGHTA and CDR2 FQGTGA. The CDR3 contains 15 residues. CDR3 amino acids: CASSSTSGSFDEQFF. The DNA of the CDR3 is TGTGCCAGCAGCTCTACTAGCGGGAGTTTTGATGAGCAGTTCTTC.

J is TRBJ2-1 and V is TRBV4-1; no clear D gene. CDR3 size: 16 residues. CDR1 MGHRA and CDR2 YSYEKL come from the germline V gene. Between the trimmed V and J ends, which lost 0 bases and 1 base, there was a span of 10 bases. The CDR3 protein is CASSQDHSHSYNEQFF. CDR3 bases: TGCGCCAGCAGCCAAGATCACAGCCATTCCTACAATGAGCAGTTCTTC.

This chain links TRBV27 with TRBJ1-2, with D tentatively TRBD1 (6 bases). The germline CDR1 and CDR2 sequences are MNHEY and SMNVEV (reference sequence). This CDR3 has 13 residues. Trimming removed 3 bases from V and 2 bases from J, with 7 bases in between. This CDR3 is CASSLDSNYGYTF. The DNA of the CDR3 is TGTGCCAGCAGTTTGGACAGCAACTATGGCTACACCTTC.

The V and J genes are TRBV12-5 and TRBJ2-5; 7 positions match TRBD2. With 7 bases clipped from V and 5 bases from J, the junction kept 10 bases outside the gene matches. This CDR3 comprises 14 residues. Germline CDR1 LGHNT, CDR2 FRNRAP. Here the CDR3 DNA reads TGTGCTAGTGCCGCCGTCGACGGGAGGGAGACCCAGTACTTC. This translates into CASAAVDGRETQYF. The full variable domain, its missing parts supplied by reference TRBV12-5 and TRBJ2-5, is DARVTQTPRHKVTEMGQEVTMRCQPILGHNTVFWYRQTMMQGLELLAYFRNRAPLDDSGMPKDRFSAEMPDATLATLKIQPSEPRDSAVYFCASAAVDGRETQYFGPGTRLLVL.

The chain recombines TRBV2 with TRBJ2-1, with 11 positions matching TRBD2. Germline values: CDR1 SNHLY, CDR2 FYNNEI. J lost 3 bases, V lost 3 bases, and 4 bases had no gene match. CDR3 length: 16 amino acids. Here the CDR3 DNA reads TGTGCCAGCAGTGACACTAGCGGGGGAAACTACAATGAGCAGTTCTTC. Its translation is CASSDTSGGNYNEQFF.